Following are 24 T cell receptor beta chains from one sample sequenced in a study of shared clonotypes between healthy human individuals. Produced via immunoSEQ multiplex PCR; TCRdb's table is partial and in-frame only. The sample carries about 2.3 million clones, approximately 93% recorded once. The sample taken for sequencing was naive CD4+ T cells from PBMCs. As for subset: CD45RA+ positively selected. Receptors were obtained from a man aged 18-30 years in good health. Some clones in this sample may be carry-over from other donors' samples.

This chain connects TRBV5-1 to TRBJ2-7, with D uncertain. The V gene lost 4 bases and the J gene lost 4 bases, with 21 bases spanning the gap. This CDR3 is 16 amino acids long. CDR1 SGHRS and CDR2 YFSETQ come from the germline V gene. Written as DNA, the CDR3 is TGCGCCAGCAGCGACGACGTCCGTTCCTCCTGGTACGAGCAGTACTTC. Translated, it gives CASSDDVRSSWYEQYF.

The chain links TRBV4-3 to TRBJ1-2; D perhaps matches TRBD1 (5 bases). Looked up from germline, CDR1 is LGHNA and CDR2 is YSLEER. The CDR3 extends over 13 amino acids. V dropped 4 bases and J dropped 3 bases, with 9 bases sitting between them. As DNA, the CDR3 is TGCGCCAGCAGCCTAGGGACGGACTATGGCTACACCTTC. It codes for CASSLGTDYGYTF.

This chain links TRBV7-2 with TRBJ1-2; TRBD1 matches 7 bases. The ends lost 6 bases at V and 2 bases at J; junction bases unmatched: 9. Germline V CDR1 and CDR2: SGHTA, FQGNSA. The CDR3 contains 15 residues. The CDR3 reads CASRKPGQKNYGYTF. Here the CDR3 DNA reads TGTGCCAGCAGGAAACCGGGACAGAAGAACTATGGCTACACCTTC. The full variable domain, with the rest looked up from reference TRBV7-2 and TRBJ1-2, is GAGVSQSPSNKVTEKGKDVELRCDPISGHTALYWYRQSLGQGLEFLIYFQGNSAPDKSGLPSDRFSAERTGGSVSTLTIQRTQQEDSAVYLCASRKPGQKNYGYTFGSGTRLTVV.

The chain joins TRBV28 to TRBJ2-3; D remains ambiguous. Between the trimmed V and J ends, which lost 3 bases and 2 bases, there was a span of 15 bases. This CDR3 spans 16 amino acids. Germline values: CDR1 MDHEN, CDR2 SYDVKM. The DNA of the CDR3 is TGTGCCAGCAGTTTCTTAAATCTGGCCCACACAGATACGCAGTATTTT. The encoded protein is CASSFLNLAHTDTQYF.

This clone was counted a single time. V and J are TRBV2 and TRBJ1-5; D possibly corresponds to TRBD1 (6 bases). V was cut by 5 bases and J by 5 bases, with 19 bases left in between. This CDR3 contains 16 residues. CDR1 SNHLY and CDR2 FYNNEI come from the germline V gene. The CDR3 here is CASSLRRQGIHQPQHF. The CDR3, as DNA: TGTGCCAGCAGTCTTAGGCGGCAGGGGATCCATCAGCCCCAGCATTTT.

The chain couples TRBV7-2 to TRBJ2-1, with D hard to call. V was shortened by 1 base and J by 0 bases, with 10 bases between the two germline ends. The germline CDR1 and CDR2 sequences are SGHTA and FQGNSA. There are 16 residues in the CDR3. CDR3 sequence reads: CASSLVGGYSYNEQFF. In nucleotides, the CDR3 is TGTGCCAGCAGCTTAGTAGGTGGCTACTCCTACAATGAGCAGTTCTTC.

The chain joins TRBV30 to TRBJ2-1, with 7 positions matching TRBD2. From germline, CDR1 is GTSNPN and CDR2 SVGIG (reference sequence). The trim removed 2 bases at V and 2 bases at J, leaving 6 bases unmatched. The length of the CDR3 is 15 residues. This CDR3 is CAWSKYSGTYNEQFF. The CDR3, as DNA: TGTGCCTGGAGTAAATACAGCGGGACCTACAATGAGCAGTTCTTC.

The chain recombines TRBV19 with TRBJ1-5, with D perhaps matching TRBD1 (5 bases). The CDR3 covers 15 residues. CDR1 is LNHDA, CDR2 SQIVND, per germline (reference sequence). V shed 8 bases and J shed 3 bases, with 17 bases lying between them. The chain's CDR3 is CASVPGLTPNQPQHF. The CDR3 nucleotides are TGTGCCAGTGTACCAGGGCTCACCCCCAATCAGCCCCAGCATTTT.

This clone was counted only a few times. Other DNA sequences in the same sample also yield this CDR3. V usage is TRBV18 and J usage is TRBJ1-4, with D uncertain. Trimming removed 3 bases from V and 7 bases from J, with 6 bases in between. Germline CDR1 reads KGHSH; CDR2 reads LQKENI. This CDR3 has 12 residues. CDR3: CASSPGPEKLFF. The CDR3, as DNA: TGTGCCAGCTCACCTGGGCCTGAAAAACTGTTTTTT.

This chain links TRBV5-1 with TRBJ2-5, with 10 bases fitting TRBD1. J gave up 4 bases and V 4 bases, and 7 bases lay outside the gene matches. Germline CDR1 and CDR2: SGHRS and YFSETQ. This CDR3 comprises 15 residues. CDR3 nucleotides: TGCGCCAGCAGCCCCGGGACAGGGGCCCCAGAGACCCAGTACTTC. Translating it yields CASSPGTGAPETQYF. Based on the CDR3 plus reference TRBV5-1 and TRBJ2-5, the full variable domain is KAGVTQTPRYLIKTRGQQVTLSCSPISGHRSVSWYQQTPGQGLQFLFEYFSETQRNKGNFPGRFSGRQFSNSRSEMNVSTLELGDSALYLCASSPGTGAPETQYFGPGTRLLVL.

On this clone: Different DNA sequences within this sample yield the same CDR3. V and J are TRBV15 and TRBJ2-3; D is possibly TRBD1 (5 bases). Germline CDR1 reads LNHNV; CDR2 reads YYDKDF (reference sequence). Trimming cost V 1 base and J 1 base, with 6 bases left between them. The CDR3 length is 14 residues. CDR3 sequence (DNA): TGTGCCACCAGCAGAGCACAGGGCACAGATACGCAGTATTTT. The encoded protein is CATSRAQGTDTQYF.

The V gene is TRBV27, the J gene TRBJ1-1; possible D gene TRBD1, 5 bases. The V and J ends lost 3 bases and 4 bases respectively, with 12 bases between them. CDR3 size: 14 residues. The germline V gene encodes CDR1 MNHEY and CDR2 SMNVEV (reference sequence). The CDR3 loop reads CASSFPGGGTEAFF. DNA of the CDR3: TGTGCCAGCAGTTTCCCTGGGGGGGGCACTGAAGCTTTCTTT.

This clone occurred once. The rearrangement uses TRBV9 and TRBJ1-1; no definite D call. V lost 2 bases, J lost 1 base, and 9 bases lay in between. The V gene's germline CDR1 is SGDLS and CDR2 YYNGEE. The CDR3 totals 14 residues. The CDR3 nucleotides read TGTGCCAGCAGCGTCGTTCTGGGGAACACTGAAGCTTTCTTT. Its translation: CASSVVLGNTEAFF.

The rearrangement joins TRBV25-1 to TRBJ2-5, with D possibly being TRBD1 or TRBD2 (5 bases each). Looked up from germline, CDR1 is MGHDK and CDR2 is SYGVNS. The V end lost 2 bases, the J end lost 4 bases, and 11 bases lay between the germline ends. The CDR3 runs to 14 residues. CDR3 loop: CASSEGWGRETQYF. The CDR3 region has the DNA TGTGCCAGCAGTGAAGGGTGGGGGAGAGAGACCCAGTACTTC.

The chain combines TRBV5-1 with TRBJ2-7; 11 positions match TRBD1. The CDR3 is made up of 16 amino acids. Unmatched junction bases numbered 8, after V lost 0 bases and J lost 6 bases. Germline lookup yields CDR1 SGHRS and CDR2 YFSETQ. The CDR3 loop reads CASSLAGGQGVREQYF. In nucleotides, the CDR3 is TGCGCCAGCAGCTTGGCCGGGGGACAGGGGGTTCGCGAGCAGTACTTC.

The chain is built from TRBV28 and TRBJ1-5; D gene uncertain. Germline loops: CDR1 MDHEN, CDR2 SYDVKM. CDR3 length equals 14 residues. Trimming removed 7 bases from V and 5 bases from J, with 15 bases in between. The CDR3 DNA reads as TGTGCCAGCAAGTTTTTGCAGCACCATCAGCCCCAGCATTTT. It codes for CASKFLQHHQPQHF.

The chain joins TRBV7-2 to TRBJ1-5; tentatively, D is TRBD1 (5 bases). Germline V gives CDR1 SGHTA, CDR2 FQGNSA. The CDR3 has 16 amino acids. V lost 5 bases, J lost 1 base, and 15 bases lay in between. This CDR3 reads CASSPQGPGSNQPQHF. The CDR3 DNA reads TGTGCCAGCAGCCCTCAGGGACCGGGCAGCAATCAGCCCCAGCATTTT.

The chain recombines TRBV4-1 with TRBJ2-2; D is ambiguous. Germline V gene data show CDR1 as MGHRA and CDR2 as YSYEKL. This CDR3 comprises 16 residues. V was shortened by 0 bases and J by 5 bases, with 13 bases between the two germline ends. The CDR3 DNA follows: TGCGCCAGCAGCCAAGATGGCAGTGGCGAAACCGGGGAGCTGTTTTTT. Protein: CASSQDGSGETGELFF.

This sequence joins TRBV7-8 and TRBJ2-7; D is unresolved. This CDR3 spans 13 amino acids. Germline CDR1 SGHVS, CDR2 FQNEAQ. Trimming cost V 4 bases and J 4 bases, with 11 bases left between them. The CDR3 DNA reads TGTGCCAGCAGCTCTGCCCGCCAGTACGAGCAGTACTTC. Its protein is CASSSARQYEQYF.

The rearrangement links TRBV30 to TRBJ1-1, with D possibly being TRBD1 (6 bases). From germline, CDR1 is GTSNPN and CDR2 SVGIG (reference sequence). Trimming took 4 bases from V and 0 from J, leaving 9 bases between them. The CDR3 runs 13 residues. CDR3 nucleotide sequence: TGTGCCTGGACCCGACAGGTGAACACTGAAGCTTTCTTT. Translating gives CAWTRQVNTEAFF.

This chain uses TRBV5-1 with TRBJ2-3; TRBD1 might be the D (7 bases). Germline CDR1 and CDR2: SGHRS and YFSETQ. CDR3 length: 15 residues. The V end lost 9 bases, the J end lost 5 bases, and 22 bases lay between the germline ends. The CDR3 protein is CATSIPGTAGDTQYF. In DNA form, the CDR3 reads TGCGCCACCTCAATTCCGGGGACAGCGGGAGATACGCAGTATTTT.

The chain employs TRBV7-9 and TRBJ2-1; 9 bases align to TRBD2. Germline V gives CDR1 SEHNR, CDR2 FQNEAQ (reference sequence). Unmatched junction bases numbered 16, after V lost 3 bases and J lost 7 bases. There are 18 residues in the CDR3. The chain's CDR3 is CASSFPPGRTSDRNEQFF. CDR3 coding DNA: TGTGCCAGCAGCTTCCCCCCCGGTCGGACTAGCGACCGAAATGAGCAGTTCTTC.

The rearrangement uses TRBV18 and TRBJ1-1; D is uncertain. CDR1 and CDR2 (germline): KGHSH, LQKENI. This CDR3 spans 12 amino acids. The germline V and J ends were trimmed by 4 bases and 5 bases, with 8 bases remaining between them. CDR3 DNA: TGTGCCAGCTCACAACAGCAAACTGAAGCTTTCTTT. Residues: CASSQQQTEAFF. The variable domain in full, with the rest retrieved from reference TRBV18 and TRBJ1-1, is NAGVMQNPRHLVRRRGQEARLRCSPMKGHSHVYWYRQLPEEGLKFMVYLQKENIIDESGMPKERFSAEFPKEGPSILRIQQVVRGDSAAYFCASSQQQTEAFFGQGTRLTVV.

The V call is TRBV11-3, the J call TRBJ2-7; D is uncertain. Looked up from germline, CDR1 is SGHNT and CDR2 is YENEEA. The CDR3 runs 14 residues. Trimming cost V 4 bases and J 0 bases, with 10 bases left between them. CDR3 amino acids: CASSWISSSYEQYF. Here the CDR3 DNA reads TGTGCCAGCAGCTGGATCAGTAGCTCCTACGAGCAGTACTTC.